The sequence of this T cell receptor (beta chain) was determined in a study of blood T cell repertoires in COVID-19. Whole-study context: Researchers got acute and convalescent COVID-19 samples from the United States, Italy and Spain. From T cells, B-cell-depleted T cells, or PBMCs came the material, which was cDNA or gDNA.

Original analysis: Amplification of reference gene primers provided the estimated nucleated cell counts. TCRdb keeps only in-frame clones here, not all; method: immunoSEQ multiplex PCR. D and trimming come from the DNA, and the V and J calls and clone size come from that table. This table has 70,000 or so clones, 85% to 90% appearing once. Material for sequencing was peripheral blood. The source of this sequence is a man between 65 and 85 years old with active or convalescent COVID-19.

The CDR3 region has the DNA TGTGCCAGCAGCCTAAGACAGGGAAGTCAGCCCCAGCATTTT. Amino acids: CASSLRQGSQPQHF. The chain has TRBV5-5 and TRBJ1-5; TRBD1 matches at 7 bases. The CDR3 is 14 amino acids. Germline trimming cut 4 bases from V and 6 bases from J; bases unmatched to any gene: 7. CDR1 and CDR2 from the germline V gene are SGHKS and YYEKEE (reference sequence).